This entry lists 31 T cell receptor beta chains sequenced from one sample in a study of blood T cell repertoires in COVID-19. Sequencing used immunoSEQ multiplex PCR; TCRdb keeps in-frame clones, though not all of them. Seen here are over 250,000 clones, 70% to 90% observed once, and the top ten hold 0.95% to 1%. Input material: peripheral blood. The receptors shown here come from a woman between 40 and 50 years old who had recovered from COVID-19.

The chain combines TRBV28 with TRBJ1-5; possibly TRBD1 for D (5 bases). Trimming took off 2 bases at V and 4 bases at J, with 15 bases between the two ends. The germline V gene has CDR1 MDHEN and CDR2 SYDVKM. This CDR3 spans 16 amino acids. This CDR3 is CASSLRAGRGNQPQHF. DNA of the CDR3: TGTGCCAGCAGTTTACGGGCAGGGAGGGGTAATCAGCCCCAGCATTTT.

This CDR3 reads CATAGGPYDTEAFF. CDR3 bases: TGCGCCACCGCAGGGGGACCCTACGACACTGAAGCTTTCTTT. The chain employs TRBV4-1 and TRBJ1-1; 7 bases line up with TRBD1. V lost 10 bases and J lost 3; bases outside the gene matches: 11. In germline, CDR1 is MGHRA, CDR2 YSYEKL. The CDR3 has 14 residues.

The chain has TRBV18 and TRBJ2-1; 10 bases are a match to TRBD2. Germline assignment: CDR1 KGHSH and CDR2 LQKENI. V lost 3 bases, J lost 4 bases, and 9 bases stayed unmatched. This CDR3 has 17 amino acids. In nucleotides, the CDR3 is TGTGCCAGCTCACCCCTGGGCCTAGCGGGAGCTTACAATGAGCAGTTCTTC. Amino acid sequence: CASSPLGLAGAYNEQFF. Full variable domain (outside the CDR3, taken from reference TRBV18 and TRBJ2-1): NAGVMQNPRHLVRRRGQEARLRCSPMKGHSHVYWYRQLPEEGLKFMVYLQKENIIDESGMPKERFSAEFPKEGPSILRIQQVVRGDSAAYFCASSPLGLAGAYNEQFFGPGTRLTVL.

The rearrangement links TRBV3-1 (or the pseudogene TRBV3-2) to TRBJ2-5; TRBD2 matches at 7 bases. Trimming cost V 1 base and J 5 bases; bases outside gene matches: 10. The V gene's germline CDR1 is LGHDT and CDR2 YNNKEL (reference sequence). This CDR3 region has 16 residues. The CDR3 DNA is TGTGCCAGCAGCCAAGCACGACTAGCCCGCAGGGAGACCCAGTACTTC. Translated: CASSQARLARRETQYF.

V usage is TRBV4-1 and J usage is TRBJ1-2, with 7 positions matching TRBD1. The CDR3 totals 17 residues. The germline CDR1 and CDR2 sequences are MGHRA and YSYEKL. V was pared by 0 bases and J by 8 bases, with 15 bases of the junction left unmatched. CDR3 sequence reads: CASSQEAAGGAPPGYTF. The CDR3 nucleotides read TGCGCCAGCAGCCAAGAGGCGGCAGGGGGAGCCCCCCCGGGCTACACCTTC.

This clone was observed once. The chain uses TRBV7-6 and TRBJ2-2; maybe TRBD1 (6 bases). V lost 1 base and J lost 0, with 9 bases in between. The germline CDR1 and CDR2 sequences are SGHVS and FNYEAQ. The CDR3 loop spans 16 amino acids. The CDR3 is CASSLGGTTNTGELFF. The CDR3 coding sequence is TGTGCCAGCAGCTTAGGGGGGACAACGAACACCGGGGAGCTGTTTTTT.

The rearrangement uses TRBV6-5 and TRBJ1-3; TRBD1 is a possible D gene (5 bases). The germline V gene has CDR1 MNHEY and CDR2 SVGAGI. The ends were cut back, 6 bases at V and 5 bases at J, with 14 bases in the middle. This CDR3 has 14 residues. DNA of the CDR3: TGTGCCAGCAGGGTCCCGGGGGATCGAAACACCATATATTTT. Its translation is CASRVPGDRNTIYF.

The chain links TRBV27 to TRBJ2-1; maybe TRBD2 (5 bases). V shed 2 bases and J shed 6 bases, with 17 bases lying between them. CDR3 length: 16 residues. Looked up from germline, CDR1 is MNHEY and CDR2 is SMNVEV (reference sequence). DNA for the CDR3: TGTGCCAGCAGTTTAGGGCGGGCGAGCTGGGGCAATGAGCAGTTCTTC. Its translation: CASSLGRASWGNEQFF.

In this sample, this clone turned up a few times. This chain connects TRBV7-2 to TRBJ1-2; TRBD1 matches 8 bases. The germline V gene has CDR1 SGHTA and CDR2 FQGNSA. Trimming cost V 1 base and J 7 bases; bases outside gene matches: 11. This CDR3 region has 16 residues. The CDR3 DNA is TGTGCCAGCAGCTTAGGCCCCCGGCAGGGGGCCCTTGGCTACACCTTC. It codes for CASSLGPRQGALGYTF.

This sequence joins TRBV15 and TRBJ2-7; D might be TRBD1 (5 bases). Per the germline V gene, CDR1 is LNHNV and CDR2 is YYDKDF (reference sequence). The CDR3 has 15 residues. V was clipped by 0 bases and J by 2 bases, with 11 bases between them. CDR3 DNA: TGTGCCACCAGCAGAGATGCAGGGCTGCCCTACGAGCAGTACTTC. This gives the protein CATSRDAGLPYEQYF.

The V call is TRBV6-5, the J call TRBJ2-1, with a weak D call TRBD1 (6 bases). Germline V gives CDR1 MNHEY, CDR2 SVGAGI. Trimming removed 6 bases from V and 8 bases from J, with 20 bases in between. The CDR3 has 15 residues. The CDR3 sequence: CASRSGIYDRHEQFF. CDR3 bases: TGTGCCAGCAGGTCGGGGATTTACGACAGGCATGAGCAGTTCTTC.

A single count supports this clone. The chain carries TRBV19 and TRBJ2-2, with D possibly being TRBD1 (6 bases). The CDR3 has 13 amino acids. The germline V and J ends were trimmed by 4 bases and 8 bases, with 11 bases remaining between them. Per the germline V gene, CDR1 is LNHDA and CDR2 is SQIVND (reference sequence). The CDR3 DNA follows: TGTGCCAGTAGTAGGTCGAGGGGGGGGGAGCTGTTTTTT. Its translation: CASSRSRGGELFF.

The chain links TRBV7-9 to TRBJ2-5; no definite D call. Germline V gene sequence: CDR1 SEHNR, CDR2 FQNEAQ (reference sequence). V was trimmed by 1 base and J by 6 bases, leaving 9 bases between them. This CDR3 is 13 amino acids long. The CDR3 loop reads CASSLVGGKTQYF. CDR3 coding DNA: TGTGCCAGCAGCTTAGTCGGCGGAAAGACCCAGTACTTC.

V usage is TRBV7-2 and J usage is TRBJ2-2; a weak D match, TRBD2 (6 bases). Between the trimmed V and J ends, which lost 6 bases and 2 bases, there was a span of 10 bases. CDR3 length: 14 amino acids. Germline-derived CDR1 and CDR2 are SGHTA and FQGNSA. The CDR3 coding sequence is TGTGCCAGCAGGGCGGGGCCCAACACCGGGGAGCTGTTTTTT. Translating gives CASRAGPNTGELFF.

This clone was seen a few times. The chain employs TRBV5-4 and TRBJ1-5; 8 bases align to TRBD1. The germline V gene encodes CDR1 SGHNT and CDR2 YYREEE (reference sequence). Unmatched junction bases numbered 5, after V lost 0 bases and J lost 0 bases. The CDR3 length is 17 residues. In DNA form, the CDR3 reads TGTGCCAGCAGCTTGGGGGGGACAGGCTATAGCAATCAGCCCCAGCATTTT. Its protein product is CASSLGGTGYSNQPQHF. The full variable domain, completed using reference TRBV5-4 and TRBJ1-5, is ETGVTQSPTHLIKTRGQQVTLRCSSQSGHNTVSWYQQALGQGPQFIFQYYREEENGRGNFPPRFSGLQFPNYSSELNVNALELDDSALYLCASSLGGTGYSNQPQHFGDGTRLSIL.

The chain links TRBV29-1 to TRBJ2-7; TRBD2 is a possible D gene (7 bases). The CDR3 has 14 residues. V gave up 8 bases and J gave up 2 bases, with 19 bases separating them. CDR1 is SQVTM and CDR2 is ANQGSEA in the germline V gene. The DNA of the CDR3 is TGCAGCCCCGAGGGGGGGACCGAAGCCTACGAGCAGTACGTC. It translates to CSPEGGTEAYEQYV.

This clone was observed a handful of times. This rearrangement joins TRBV27 to TRBJ1-2, with 7 bases lining up with TRBD1. CDR1 and CDR2 from the germline V gene are MNHEY and SMNVEV (reference sequence). The J segment lost 7 bases and the V segment lost 6 bases, leaving 11 bases of the junction unmatched. CDR3 length equals 14 residues. The DNA for the CDR3 is TGTGCCAGCAGCCGCACAGGGGCGTTACGTGGCTACACCTTC. It yields the protein CASSRTGALRGYTF.

The chain has TRBV5-1 and TRBJ2-3; 8 nucleotides align to TRBD2. Trimming took 2 bases from V and 4 from J; bases not matched to a gene: 9. This CDR3 spans 16 amino acids. The germline gives CDR1 SGHRS, CDR2 YFSETQ. The CDR3 here is CASSFASGRGADTQYF. DNA for the CDR3: TGCGCCAGCAGCTTCGCCAGCGGGAGAGGGGCAGATACGCAGTATTTT.

The chain has TRBV7-9 and TRBJ1-1, with TRBD1 matching 8 bases. The CDR3 totals 14 residues. After removal of 5 bases from V and 4 bases from J, the junction contained 6 bases not matched to a gene. Germline V gene data show CDR1 as SEHNR and CDR2 as FQNEAQ (reference sequence). The DNA of the CDR3 is TGTGCCAGCAGCGGGCAGGGGGCAGGCACTGAAGCTTTCTTT. Translated: CASSGQGAGTEAFF.

The chain employs TRBV9 and TRBJ2-5, with a possible D match to TRBD2 (5 bases). The ends were cut back, 5 bases at V and 5 bases at J, with 19 bases in the middle. Germline V CDR1 and CDR2: SGDLS, YYNGEE. The CDR3 spans 15 residues. CDR3 protein: CASSPVFGPGETQYF. DNA of the CDR3: TGTGCCAGCAGTCCGGTCTTCGGCCCGGGGGAGACCCAGTACTTC. The full variable domain, its missing parts supplied by reference TRBV9 and TRBJ2-5, is DSGVTQTPKHLITATGQRVTLRCSPRSGDLSVYWYQQSLDQGLQFLIQYYNGEERAKGNILERFSAQQFPDLHSELNLSSLELGDSALYFCASSPVFGPGETQYFGPGTRLLVL.

Only one count was recorded for this clone. The rearrangement uses TRBV19 and TRBJ2-5; 7 nucleotides match TRBD1. The V and J ends lost 3 bases and 2 bases, in that order; junction bases with no gene match: 9. Looked up from germline, CDR1 is LNHDA and CDR2 is SQIVND (reference sequence). The CDR3 covers 16 residues. CDR3 coding DNA: TGTGCCAGTAGTATTGGGCAGGGGGTCACACAAGAGACCCAGTACTTC. Protein: CASSIGQGVTQETQYF.

As concerns this clone: Other DNA sequences in this specimen translate into the identical CDR3. V gene TRBV27 combines with J gene TRBJ1-5; a possible D gene is TRBD1 (5 bases). This CDR3 has 14 amino acids. Trimming took 4 bases from V and 0 from J, leaving 7 bases between them. From germline, CDR1 is MNHEY and CDR2 SMNVEV (reference sequence). As DNA, the CDR3 is TGTGCCAGCAGTTCAGGGTATAGCAATCAGCCCCAGCATTTT. It specifies CASSSGYSNQPQHF.

The rearrangement uses TRBV7-2 and TRBJ1-5; D is uncertain. Germline-derived CDR1 and CDR2 are SGHTA and FQGNSA. This CDR3 has 15 amino acids. V was clipped by 8 bases and J by 2 bases, with 16 bases between them. CDR3 bases: TGTGCCAGCGGCAACCCACCTCAGGGCAATCAGCCCCAGCATTTT. Translated: CASGNPPQGNQPQHF. Drawing the rest from reference TRBV7-2 and TRBJ1-5, the complete variable domain is GAGVSQSPSNKVTEKGKDVELRCDPISGHTALYWYRQSLGQGLEFLIYFQGNSAPDKSGLPSDRFSAERTGGSVSTLTIQRTQQEDSAVYLCASGNPPQGNQPQHFGDGTRLSIL.

The V and J genes are TRBV28 and TRBJ1-4; 7 nucleotides align to TRBD1. V shed 1 base and J 7 bases; nucleotides not matched to a gene: 6. CDR1 and CDR2 from the germline V gene are MDHEN and SYDVKM. This CDR3 has 15 residues. Written as DNA, the CDR3 is TGTGCCAGCAGTTTATTAGGTCAGGGGGGTGAAAAACTGTTTTTT. Translating it yields CASSLLGQGGEKLFF.

The V call is TRBV10-2, the J call TRBJ2-7; D might be TRBD1 (6 bases). Germline V gene data show CDR1 as WSHSY and CDR2 as SAAADI. V dropped 2 bases and J dropped 12 bases, with 17 bases sitting between them. This CDR3 spans 13 amino acids. CDR3 amino acids: CASSEGRGGVWYV. CDR3 nucleotides: TGCGCCAGCAGTGAGGGCAGGGGTGGAGTATGGTACGTC.

In regard to this clone: At the DNA level, this CDR3 is encoded by other sequences in the same sample as well. The rearrangement links TRBV6-5 to TRBJ1-1; D not resolved. The V end lost 2 bases, the J end lost 1 base, and 8 bases lay between the germline ends. Germline V gene sequence: CDR1 MNHEY, CDR2 SVGAGI. The CDR3 consists of 14 residues. CDR3 in amino acids: CASSYGGPNTEAFF. CDR3 DNA sequence: TGTGCCAGCAGTTACGGTGGCCCGAACACTGAAGCTTTCTTT.

As to this clone: Other DNA sequences within the sample encode an identical CDR3. The chain is built from TRBV24-1 and TRBJ1-1; the D is unclear. The germline V gene has CDR1 KGHDR and CDR2 SFDVKD. This CDR3 spans 12 amino acids. Deletions cut 3 bases from V and 7 bases from J, with 8 bases between. The CDR3 loop reads CATSDRGSEAFF. For the CDR3, the DNA is TGTGCCACCAGTGATCGTGGTAGTGAAGCTTTCTTT.

The chain combines TRBV3-1 (or the pseudogene TRBV3-2) with TRBJ2-2; 7 bases match TRBD2. Germline V CDR1 and CDR2: LGHDT, YNNKEL (reference sequence). The CDR3 has 17 residues. J was trimmed by 0 bases and V by 1 base; bases with no gene match: 5. CDR3 nucleotide sequence: TGTGCCAGCAGCCAAGTGGGCGGGAGAGCGAACACCGGGGAGCTGTTTTTT. It specifies CASSQVGGRANTGELFF.

The rearrangement uses TRBV11-2 and TRBJ2-3; 8 nucleotides align to TRBD2. Germline assignment: CDR1 SGHAT and CDR2 FQNNGV. The V gene end was trimmed by 5 bases and the J gene end by 1 base; junction bases not matched to a gene: 8. The CDR3 extends over 16 amino acids. The CDR3 DNA sequence: TGTGCCAGCAGCCCCACTAGCGGAGGCCGCACAGATACGCAGTATTTT. It specifies CASSPTSGGRTDTQYF.

This clone was observed a handful of times. The chain recombines TRBV19 with TRBJ1-6, with 9 bases lining up with TRBD1. CDR1 and CDR2 from the germline V gene are LNHDA and SQIVND (reference sequence). Losses at the gene ends were 5 bases for V and 7 bases for J; bases not matched to a gene: 3. The CDR3 length is 14 residues. CDR3 sequence: CASSVGTGNSPLHF. In DNA form, the CDR3 reads TGTGCCAGTAGTGTCGGGACAGGGAATTCACCCCTCCACTTT.

This chain uses TRBV6-2 or TRBV6-3 with TRBJ2-3, with a weak D call TRBD2 (6 bases). Germline V gene lookup returns CDR1 MNHEY and CDR2 SVGEGT. The CDR3 is 16 residues long. V lost 4 bases and J lost 2, with 16 bases in between. The CDR3 DNA reads as TGTGCCAGCAGTTTGGGTCTGGGAGGACCCACAGATACGCAGTATTTT. Its protein product is CASSLGLGGPTDTQYF.